This T cell receptor beta chain appears in the sequencing data of a study of blood T cell repertoires in COVID-19. The V end was cut by 5 bases, the J end by 2 bases, with 13 bases between. Germline V gene data show CDR1 as SGHTA and CDR2 as FQGNSA. The CDR3 runs to 14 residues. Generated by immunoSEQ multiplex PCR, the TCRdb table keeps only in-frame clones and is missing some. The table records 200,000 to 250,000 clones, less than 90% of them present only once. This TCR derives from a woman aged 40 to 50 who had recovered from COVID-19. The specimen was PBMCs or T cells enriched from blood (not recorded which). This sequence joins TRBV7-2 and TRBJ2-7; D is possibly TRBD1 (5 bases). The CDR3 DNA reads as TGTGCCAGCAGCAGAGACCAGGGCGCCTACGAGCAGTACTTC. Residues: CASSRDQGAYEQYF.